These T cell receptor beta chains were read from a single sample in a study of blood T cell repertoires in COVID-19. Libraries were prepared by immunoSEQ multiplex PCR; TCRdb keeps only in-frame clonotypes and omits some of them. The sample gives about 250,000 clones, 88% of which show up once; 3% is in the top ten. The specimen was PBMCs or T cells enriched from blood (not recorded which). Source of these receptors: a woman in her fifties or sixties who had recovered from COVID-19. The CDR3 runs from the conserved cysteine through the conserved F or W. A D gene is named only where the DNA matches it firmly. A row's size may be missing; if present it is once, few, many or a size class.

D: TRBD1; size: NA; V: TRBV19; length: 14; J: TRBJ1-5; CDR3: CASRDRVGDQPQHF; DNA: TGTGCCAGCCGCGACAGGGTCGGGGATCAGCCCCAGCATTTT
D: NA; size: NA; V: TRBV6-6; length: 15; J: TRBJ1-1; CDR3: CASSNYGTKNTEAFF; DNA: TGTGCCAGCAGTAACTACGGGACAAAGAACACTGAAGCTTTCTTT
D: NA; size: NA; V: TRBV7-2; length: 13; J: TRBJ1-1; CDR3: CASSLSRATEAFF; DNA: TGTGCCAGCAGCTTAAGCAGGGCCACTGAAGCTTTCTTT
D: TRBD2; size: NA; V: TRBV9; length: 14; J: TRBJ2-1; CDR3: CASSAGGPYNEQFF; DNA: TGTGCCAGCTCCGCGGGAGGGCCCTACAATGAGCAGTTCTTC
D: TRBD1; size: NA; V: TRBV19; length: 17; J: TRBJ1-5; CDR3: CASSIKGQSYSNQPQHF; DNA: TGTGCCAGTAGTATTAAGGGACAGAGCTATAGCAATCAGCCCCAGCATTTT
D: NA; size: NA; V: TRBV7-3; length: 13; J: TRBJ1-1; CDR3: CASSLSQNTEAFF; DNA: TGTGCCAGCAGCTTATCCCAGAACACTGAAGCTTTCTTT
D: NA; size: NA; V: TRBV27; length: 13; J: TRBJ1-1; CDR3: CASSPARDTEAFF; DNA: TGTGCCAGCAGTCCCGCGAGGGACACTGAAGCTTTCTTT
D: TRBD1; size: once; V: TRBV15; length: 15; J: TRBJ2-7; CDR3: CATSRDGTGPYEQYF; DNA: TGTGCCACCAGCAGAGACGGGACAGGGCCCTACGAGCAGTACTTC
D: NA; size: NA; V: TRBV19; length: 15; J: TRBJ1-2; CDR3: CASSIRLDRTYGYTF; DNA: TGTGCCAGTAGTATACGCCTTGACAGAACCTATGGCTACACCTTC
D: NA; size: NA; V: TRBV10-2; length: 14; J: TRBJ1-1; CDR3: CASSEEGMNTEAFF; DNA: TGCGCCAGCAGTGAGGAGGGCATGAACACTGAAGCTTTCTTT
D: TRBD1; size: NA; V: TRBV18; length: 16; J: TRBJ1-4; CDR3: CASSPDRRATNEKLFF; DNA: TGTGCCAGCTCCCCGGACAGGCGAGCAACTAATGAAAAACTGTTTTTT
D: TRBD1; size: once; V: TRBV7-2; length: 15; J: TRBJ2-1; CDR3: CASSLSWLQGNEQFF; DNA: TGTGCCAGCAGCTTAAGTTGGCTACAGGGGAATGAGCAGTTCTTC
D: NA; size: NA; V: TRBV7-2; length: 16; J: TRBJ1-3; CDR3: CASSLGGAGPGNTIYF; DNA: TGTGCCAGCAGCTTGGGAGGGGCAGGGCCTGGAAACACCATATATTTT
D: NA; size: NA; V: TRBV5-1; length: 14; J: TRBJ1-6; CDR3: CASSLPEGNSPLHF; DNA: TGCGCCAGCAGCCTCCCCGAGGGTAATTCACCCCTCCACTTT
D: TRBD1; size: NA; V: TRBV5-6; length: 16; J: TRBJ2-7; CDR3: CASNLLARDRRNEQYF; DNA: TGTGCCAGCAACTTATTGGCCCGGGACAGGAGAAACGAGCAGTACTTC
D: TRBD2; size: NA; V: TRBV7-3; length: 14; J: TRBJ2-2; CDR3: CASSPSGITGELFF; DNA: TGTGCCAGCAGCCCTAGCGGGATTACCGGGGAGCTGTTTTTT
D: TRBD1; size: NA; V: TRBV2; length: 22; J: TRBJ1-1; CDR3: CASSSGAHRGEGGRVRNTEAFF; DNA: TGTGCCAGCAGTTCAGGAGCCCACAGGGGGGAAGGAGGGAGGGTGAGAAACACTGAAGCTTTCTTT
D: TRBD1; size: NA; V: TRBV5-1; length: 14; J: TRBJ1-2; CDR3: CASRSTGQGGGYTF; DNA: TGCGCCAGCAGGTCAACGGGACAGGGGGGTGGCTACACCTTC
D: NA; size: NA; V: TRBV11-1; length: 11; J: TRBJ2-7; CDR3: CASSTAGQQYF; DNA: TGTGCCAGCAGTACAGCGGGCCAGCAGTACTTC
D: TRBD1; size: NA; V: TRBV15; length: 15; J: TRBJ1-2; CDR3: CATSRGGDREGGYTF; DNA: TGTGCCACCAGCAGAGGTGGGGACAGGGAAGGTGGCTACACCTTC
D: TRBD1; size: NA; V: TRBV7-3; length: 15; J: TRBJ2-7; CDR3: CASSLTGLSSYEQYF; DNA: TGTGCCAGCAGCCTGACAGGGTTAAGCTCCTACGAGCAGTACTTC
D: TRBD2; size: NA; V: TRBV28; length: 16; J: TRBJ2-7; CDR3: CASTLSGALHVDEQYF; DNA: TGTGCCAGCACCCTTAGCGGGGCTCTCCATGTCGACGAGCAGTACTTC
D: TRBD2; size: NA; V: TRBV5-8; length: 15; J: TRBJ2-7; CDR3: CASSRPGLAGREQYF; DNA: TGTGCCAGCAGCCGACCGGGACTAGCGGGACGCGAGCAGTACTTC
D: NA; size: NA; V: TRBV9; length: 14; J: TRBJ2-1; CDR3: CASSPDFAYNEQFF; DNA: TGTGCCAGCAGCCCAGACTTTGCCTACAATGAGCAGTTCTTC
D: NA; size: NA; V: TRBV5-4; length: 15; J: TRBJ2-7; CDR3: CASSLSAERVREQYF; DNA: TGTGCCAGCAGCTTGTCGGCGGAGAGGGTGAGGGAGCAGTACTTC
D: NA; size: NA; V: TRBV14; length: 15; J: TRBJ1-4; CDR3: CASSRNTGTNEKLFF; DNA: TGTGCCAGCAGCCGGAATACAGGGACTAATGAAAAACTGTTTTTT
D: TRBD1; size: NA; V: TRBV28; length: 14; J: TRBJ1-6; CDR3: CASSPGQGYSPLHF; DNA: TGTGCCAGCAGTCCGGGACAGGGGTATTCACCCCTCCACTTT
D: TRBD2; size: NA; V: TRBV6-2/TRBV6-3; length: 15; J: TRBJ2-7; CDR3: CASSYATSGIYEQYF; DNA: TGTGCCAGCAGTTACGCAACTAGCGGGATCTACGAGCAGTACTTC
D: NA; size: NA; V: TRBV19; length: 13; J: TRBJ1-1; CDR3: CASTTLMNTEAFF; DNA: TGTGCCAGTACAACCCTAATGAACACTGAAGCTTTCTTT
D: NA; size: NA; V: TRBV30; length: 13; J: TRBJ2-2; CDR3: CAWRLSGNGELFF; DNA: TGTGCCTGGAGGTTGTCAGGGAACGGGGAGCTGTTTTTT
D: NA; size: NA; V: TRBV5-1; length: 13; J: TRBJ2-3; CDR3: CASSPIRRDTQYF; DNA: TGCGCCAGCAGCCCTATCCGCCGAGATACGCAGTATTTT
D: NA; size: NA; V: TRBV18; length: 15; J: TRBJ1-4; CDR3: CASSPQTATNEKLFF; DNA: TGTGCCAGCTCACCACAGACTGCAACTAATGAAAAACTGTTTTTT